Sequencing of this TCR beta chain was carried out in a study of early T cells in non-severe SARS-CoV-2 infection. Study-wide context: The authors sequenced bulk RNA from unsorted whole blood, leaving chains unpaired.

Attached unique molecular identifiers marked individual cDNA molecules. Each CDR3 protein is one row after TCRdb ran MiXCR on the 5' RACE reads. The table includes approximately 63,000 distinct CDR3 sequences, 5.9% detected once. This clonotype occurred many times. The antigen remains unidentified. Study-level points and caveats: Lookups in VDJdb leaned toward anti-spike CD8 responses and missed private and CD4 specificities.

The CDR3 covers 13 residues. Germline V CDR1 and CDR2: ENHRY, SYGVKD. The germline V and J ends were trimmed by 2 bases and 5 bases, with 10 bases remaining between them. The TCR sequence derives from an adult who was a healthcare worker with PCR-confirmed SARS-CoV-2 infection or an uninfected control (not recorded which). This sequence joins TRBV10-3 and TRBJ2-7; D is unclear. The material was whole blood, obtained at baseline. DNA for the CDR3: TGTGCCATCAGTGAGACAAGTCCCCACGAGCAGTACTTC. This encodes CAISETSPHEQYF.